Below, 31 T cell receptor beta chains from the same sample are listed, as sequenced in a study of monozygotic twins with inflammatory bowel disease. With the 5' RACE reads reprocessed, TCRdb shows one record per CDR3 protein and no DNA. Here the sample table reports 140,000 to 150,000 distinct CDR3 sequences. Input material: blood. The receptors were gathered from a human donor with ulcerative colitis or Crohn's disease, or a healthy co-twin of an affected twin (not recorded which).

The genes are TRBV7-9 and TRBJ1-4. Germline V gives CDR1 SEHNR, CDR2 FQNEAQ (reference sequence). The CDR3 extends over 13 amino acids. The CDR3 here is CASSLREGEKLFF.

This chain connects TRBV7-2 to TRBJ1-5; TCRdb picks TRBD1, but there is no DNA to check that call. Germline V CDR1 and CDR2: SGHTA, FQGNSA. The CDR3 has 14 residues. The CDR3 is CASSLGQGIQPQHF.

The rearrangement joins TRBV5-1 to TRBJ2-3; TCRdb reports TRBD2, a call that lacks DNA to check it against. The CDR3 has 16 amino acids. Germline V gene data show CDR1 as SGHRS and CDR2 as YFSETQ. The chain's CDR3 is CASSLQPSGRTDTQYF.

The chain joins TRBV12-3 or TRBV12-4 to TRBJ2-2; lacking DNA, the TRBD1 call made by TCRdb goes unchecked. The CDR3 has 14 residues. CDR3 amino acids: CASSRGGRAGELFF.

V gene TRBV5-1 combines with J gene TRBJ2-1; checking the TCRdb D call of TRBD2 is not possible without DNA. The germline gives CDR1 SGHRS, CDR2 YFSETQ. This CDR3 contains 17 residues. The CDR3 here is CASSLFSGSPPYNEQFF.

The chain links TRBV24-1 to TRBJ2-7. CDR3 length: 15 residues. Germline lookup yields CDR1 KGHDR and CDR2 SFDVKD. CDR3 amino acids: CATSDSRQTHYEQYF.

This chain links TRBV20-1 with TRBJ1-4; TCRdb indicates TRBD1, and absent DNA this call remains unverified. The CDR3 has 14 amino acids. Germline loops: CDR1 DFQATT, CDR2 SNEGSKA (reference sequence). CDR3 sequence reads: CSTGERATNEKLFF.

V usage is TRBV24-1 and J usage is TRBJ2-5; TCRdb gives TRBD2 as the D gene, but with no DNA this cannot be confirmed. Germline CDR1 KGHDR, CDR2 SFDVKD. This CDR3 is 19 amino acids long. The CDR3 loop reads CATSDPGTSGRTYQETQYF.

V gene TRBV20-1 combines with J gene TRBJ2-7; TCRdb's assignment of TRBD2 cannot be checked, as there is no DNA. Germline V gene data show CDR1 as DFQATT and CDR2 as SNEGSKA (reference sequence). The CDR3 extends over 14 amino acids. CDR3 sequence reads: CSASKGLAVYEQYF.

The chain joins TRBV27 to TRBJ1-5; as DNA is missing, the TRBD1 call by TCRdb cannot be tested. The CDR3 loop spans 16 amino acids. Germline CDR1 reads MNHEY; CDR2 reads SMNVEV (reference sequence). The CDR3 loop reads CASSLGQGPTHQPQHF.

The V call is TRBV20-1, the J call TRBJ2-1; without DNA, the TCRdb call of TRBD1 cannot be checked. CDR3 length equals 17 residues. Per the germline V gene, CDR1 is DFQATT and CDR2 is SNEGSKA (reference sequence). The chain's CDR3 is CSAFSVSLPSFDNEQFF.

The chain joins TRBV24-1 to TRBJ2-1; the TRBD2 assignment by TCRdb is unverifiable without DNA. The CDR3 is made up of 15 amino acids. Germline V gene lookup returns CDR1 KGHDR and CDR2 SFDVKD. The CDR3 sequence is CATSDLAGGYNEQFF.

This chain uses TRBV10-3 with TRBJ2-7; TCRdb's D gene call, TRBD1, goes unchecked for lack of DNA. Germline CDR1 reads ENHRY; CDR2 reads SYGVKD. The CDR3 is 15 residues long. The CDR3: CAISESEGQSSEQYF.

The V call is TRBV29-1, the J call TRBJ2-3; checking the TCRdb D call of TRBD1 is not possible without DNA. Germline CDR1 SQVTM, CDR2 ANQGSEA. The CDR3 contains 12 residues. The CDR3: CSGEQGTDTQYF.

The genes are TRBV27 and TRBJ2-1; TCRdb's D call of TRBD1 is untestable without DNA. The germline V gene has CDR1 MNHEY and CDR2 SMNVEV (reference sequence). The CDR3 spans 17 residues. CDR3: CASSFRFRDGWMDEQFF.

CDR3 region: CASSLRTSGIGNQYF. This sequence joins TRBV27 and TRBJ2-5; TCRdb returns TRBD2, unconfirmable since there is no DNA. Germline V gives CDR1 MNHEY, CDR2 SMNVEV (reference sequence). The CDR3 runs 15 residues.

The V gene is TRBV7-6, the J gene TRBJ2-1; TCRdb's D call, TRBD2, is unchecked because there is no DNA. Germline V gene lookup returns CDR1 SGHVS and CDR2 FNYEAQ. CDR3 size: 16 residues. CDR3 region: CASSLDSGGRANEQFF.

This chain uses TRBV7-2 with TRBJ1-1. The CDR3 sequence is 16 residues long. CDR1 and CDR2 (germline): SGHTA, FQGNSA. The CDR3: CASSRGWSAGRTEAFF.

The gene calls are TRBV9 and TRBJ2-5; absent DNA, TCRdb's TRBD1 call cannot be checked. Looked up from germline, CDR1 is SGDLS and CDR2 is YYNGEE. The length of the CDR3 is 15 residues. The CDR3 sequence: CASSPHPTGGETQYF. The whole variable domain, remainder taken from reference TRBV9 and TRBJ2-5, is DSGVTQTPKHLITATGQRVTLRCSPRSGDLSVYWYQQSLDQGLQFLIQYYNGEERAKGNILERFSAQQFPDLHSELNLSSLELGDSALYFCASSPHPTGGETQYFGPGTRLLVL.

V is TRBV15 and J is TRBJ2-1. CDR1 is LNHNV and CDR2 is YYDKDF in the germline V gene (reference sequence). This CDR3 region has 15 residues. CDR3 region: CATSRWGEVPNEQFF.

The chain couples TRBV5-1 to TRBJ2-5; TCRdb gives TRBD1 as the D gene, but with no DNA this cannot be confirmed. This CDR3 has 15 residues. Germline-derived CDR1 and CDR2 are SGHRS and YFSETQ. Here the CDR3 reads CASSRDRGARETQYF.

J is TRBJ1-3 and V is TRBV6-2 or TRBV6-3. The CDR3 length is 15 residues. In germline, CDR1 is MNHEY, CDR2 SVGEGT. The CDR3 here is CACAGGGFSGNTIYF.

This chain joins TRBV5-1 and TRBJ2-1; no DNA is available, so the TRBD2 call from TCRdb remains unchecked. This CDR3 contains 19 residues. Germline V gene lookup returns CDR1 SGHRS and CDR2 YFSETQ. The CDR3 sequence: CASSSGTSGSRRDYNEQFF.

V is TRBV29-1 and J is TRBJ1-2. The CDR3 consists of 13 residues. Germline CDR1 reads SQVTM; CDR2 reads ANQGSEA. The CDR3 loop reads CSVRRAFNYGYTF.

The CDR3 loop is CASSQDPPTGGLGGYTF. V and J are TRBV3-1 and TRBJ1-2; no DNA is available, so the TRBD1 call from TCRdb remains unchecked. The germline CDR1 and CDR2 sequences are LGHDT and YNNKEL (reference sequence). The CDR3 length is 17 residues.

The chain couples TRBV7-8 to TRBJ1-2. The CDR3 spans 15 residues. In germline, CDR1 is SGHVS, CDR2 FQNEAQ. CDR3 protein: CASSLAGVHIHGYTF.

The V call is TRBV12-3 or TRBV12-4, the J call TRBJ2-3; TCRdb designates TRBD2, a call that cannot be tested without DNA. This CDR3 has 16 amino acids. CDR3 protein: CASTRSISGSMVTQYF.

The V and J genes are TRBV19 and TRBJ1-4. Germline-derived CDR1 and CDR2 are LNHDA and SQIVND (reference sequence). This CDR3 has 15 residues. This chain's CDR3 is CASSIPGLANEKLFF.

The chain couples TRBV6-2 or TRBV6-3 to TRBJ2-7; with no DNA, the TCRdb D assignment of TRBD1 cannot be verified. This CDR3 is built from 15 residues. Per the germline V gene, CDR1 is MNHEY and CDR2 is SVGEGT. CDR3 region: CASSPGTGLVYEQYF.

CDR3 in amino acids: CASSSQTSGNVYEQYF. V usage is TRBV6-2 or TRBV6-3 and J usage is TRBJ2-7; TCRdb's D call of TRBD2 is untestable without DNA. Looked up from germline, CDR1 is MNHEY and CDR2 is SVGEGT. The CDR3 length is 16 residues.

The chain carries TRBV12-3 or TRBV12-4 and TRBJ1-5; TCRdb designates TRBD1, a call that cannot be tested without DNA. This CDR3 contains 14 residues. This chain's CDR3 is CASSPGTGYQPQHF.